Listed here are 25 T cell receptor beta chains from one sample, sequenced in a study of OX40 agonist ivuxolimab in advanced cancers. The repertoire was sequenced with immunoSEQ multiplex PCR; TCRdb's copy has only in-frame clones and lacks some. This sample carries some 50,000 clones, roughly nine tenths of them seen once, and the ten largest clones take roughly 5%. The sample consisted of CD4+ or CD8+ T cells sorted from blood, taken in a trial of the OX40 agonist ivuxolimab. These receptors all come from an adult with an advanced solid tumor such as melanoma, head and neck, liver or kidney cancer.

V gene TRBV18 combines with J gene TRBJ2-6, with D uncertain. Trimming cost V 3 bases and J 2 bases, with 26 bases left between them. There are 21 residues in the CDR3. Per germline, CDR1 KGHSH and CDR2 LQKENI. CDR3 sequence: CASSPPGNVRTEPPGANVLTF. The CDR3 nucleotides read TGTGCCAGCTCACCTCCCGGCAACGTACGGACGGAACCTCCTGGGGCCAACGTCCTGACTTTC.

This rearrangement joins TRBV30 to TRBJ2-7; D call uncertain. This CDR3 has 10 residues. Trimming stripped 2 bases from V and 1 base from J, with 0 bases between. The V gene's germline CDR1 is GTSNPN and CDR2 SVGIG (reference sequence). The CDR3 DNA is TGTGCCTGGAGTTCCTACGAGCAGTACTTC. It yields the protein CAWSSYEQYF.

This clone was seen a few times. This rearrangement joins TRBV15 to TRBJ1-5, with D possibly being TRBD1 (6 bases). V lost 0 bases and J lost 1, with 10 bases in between. This CDR3 has 16 amino acids. Germline values: CDR1 LNHNV, CDR2 YYDKDF (reference sequence). CDR3 bases: TGTGCCACCAGCAGAGATCGAGGGACAAGCAATCAGCCCCAGCATTTT. This gives the protein CATSRDRGTSNQPQHF.

The chain is built from TRBV7-6 and TRBJ2-5; D remains unclear. Deletions cut 1 base from V and 2 bases from J, with 8 bases between. CDR3 length equals 14 residues. Looked up from germline, CDR1 is SGHVS and CDR2 is FNYEAQ. This chain's CDR3 is CASSLESGQETQYF. CDR3 sequence (DNA): TGTGCCAGCAGCTTAGAGTCTGGTCAAGAGACCCAGTACTTC.

By its share, this clone is medium-sized. V usage is TRBV4-1 and J usage is TRBJ2-3, with D perhaps given as TRBD1 or TRBD2 (5 bases each). Trimming cost V 1 base and J 2 bases, with 16 bases left between them. Germline V CDR1 and CDR2: MGHRA, YSYEKL. The CDR3 is 17 amino acids. This CDR3 is CASSQVSGTGPTDTQYF. The DNA for the CDR3 is TGCGCCAGCAGCCAAGTCTCCGGGACGGGGCCCACAGATACGCAGTATTTT.

The chain carries TRBV7-4 and TRBJ1-1, with unresolved D. The V gene's germline CDR1 is SGHVT and CDR2 SQSDAQ. CDR3 length: 13 residues. V was cut by 2 bases and J by 3 bases, with 7 bases left in between. CDR3 coding DNA: TGTGCCAGCAGCTTACGACACCACACTGAAGCTTTCTTT. Translating it yields CASSLRHHTEAFF.

The chain is built from TRBV28 and TRBJ2-7; the match to TRBD2 covers 14 bases. There are 17 residues in the CDR3. Germline-derived CDR1 and CDR2 are MDHEN and SYDVKM. Germline trimming cut 5 bases from V and 5 bases from J; bases unmatched to any gene: 11. The CDR3 DNA sequence: TGTGCCAGCAGTCCGGGACTAGCGGGGGCTACCCCTGACGAGCAGTACGTC. Translation gives CASSPGLAGATPDEQYV.

This chain connects TRBV4-1 to TRBJ2-6; 9 bases map to TRBD1. V dropped 5 bases and J dropped 0; count of bases not matched to a gene: 14. This CDR3 spans 20 amino acids. Looked up from germline, CDR1 is MGHRA and CDR2 is YSYEKL. DNA of the CDR3: TGCGCCAGCAGCTTCCGGGACAGGGTAAAAGAGGACTCTGGGGCCAACGTCCTGACTTTC. Encoded protein: CASSFRDRVKEDSGANVLTF.

The rearrangement uses TRBV9 and TRBJ2-3; 12 nucleotides align to TRBD2. Germline-derived CDR1 and CDR2 are SGDLS and YYNGEE. The CDR3 contains 16 residues. V gave up 4 bases and J gave up 2 bases; unmatched junction bases: 5. The CDR3 protein is CASSTTSGRTTDTQYF. DNA for the CDR3: TGTGCCAGCAGCACAACTAGCGGGAGGACCACAGATACGCAGTATTTT.

This CDR3 reads CASSLEHPPFIYGYTF. The DNA for the CDR3 is TGTGCCAGCAGCTTAGAACATCCGCCTTTCATCTATGGCTACACCTTC. V usage is TRBV7-6 and J usage is TRBJ1-2, with D hard to call. The CDR3 runs 16 residues. Trimming left V 1 base short and J 4 bases short, with 16 bases between. The germline V gene has CDR1 SGHVS and CDR2 FNYEAQ.

The V and J genes are TRBV6-4 and TRBJ1-2, with a weak D call TRBD1 (5 bases). Germline-derived CDR1 and CDR2 are MRHNA and SNTAGT. Between the trimmed V and J ends, which lost 3 bases and 4 bases, there was a span of 15 bases. The CDR3 consists of 15 residues. The CDR3 sequence is CASSELPGTAYGYTF. The CDR3 DNA reads as TGTGCCAGCAGTGAGCTTCCCGGGACTGCCTATGGCTACACCTTC.

The chain uses TRBV5-1 and TRBJ2-2; 14 bases agree with TRBD2. CDR3 length: 16 amino acids. Germline V gene data show CDR1 as SGHRS and CDR2 as YFSETQ. After removal of 4 bases from V and 7 bases from J, the junction contained 6 bases not matched to a gene. The CDR3 nucleotides read TGCGCCAGCAGCCCGGGACTAGCGGGAGAGAACGGGGAGCTGTTTTTT. Amino acids: CASSPGLAGENGELFF.

The V gene is TRBV5-1, the J gene TRBJ1-1; the D gene is possibly TRBD1 (5 bases). From germline, CDR1 is SGHRS and CDR2 YFSETQ. V was trimmed by 4 bases and J by 6 bases, leaving 13 bases between them. The CDR3 spans 13 residues. Written as DNA, the CDR3 is TGCGCCAGCAGCGGAGAACAGGCCGCTGAAGCTTTCTTT. Amino acid sequence: CASSGEQAAEAFF.

V gene TRBV6-6 combines with J gene TRBJ2-7; no firm D call. CDR1 is MNHNY, CDR2 SVGAGI, per germline (reference sequence). This CDR3 contains 12 residues. V was pared by 2 bases and J by 4 bases, with 6 bases between. CDR3 nucleotides: TGTGCCAGCAGTTACAACGCTTACGAGCAGTACGTC. Encoded protein: CASSYNAYEQYV.

This clone has more than one count but fewer than ten. J is TRBJ2-2 and V is TRBV9, with a possible D match to TRBD2 (6 bases). CDR1 is SGDLS and CDR2 is YYNGEE in the germline V gene. V was pared by 0 bases and J by 4 bases, with 7 bases between. This CDR3 has 14 residues. The CDR3 region is CASSVEAGTGELFF. In DNA, the CDR3 is TGTGCCAGCAGCGTAGAAGCGGGCACCGGGGAGCTGTTTTTT.

The rearrangement links TRBV7-8 to TRBJ2-1, with D maybe TRBD2 (5 bases). Germline V gene lookup returns CDR1 SGHVS and CDR2 FQNEAQ. The CDR3 runs to 16 residues. The V gene lost 5 bases and the J gene lost 5 bases, with 19 bases spanning the gap. The CDR3 spells CASSLTERPRDNEQFF. The CDR3 coding sequence is TGTGCCAGCAGCCTAACTGAGCGGCCCAGAGACAATGAGCAGTTCTTC.

The V call is TRBV9, the J call TRBJ2-7; TRBD2 agrees at 7 bases. Looked up from germline, CDR1 is SGDLS and CDR2 is YYNGEE. V lost 4 bases, J lost 3 bases, and 10 bases stayed unmatched. CDR3 length equals 15 residues. CDR3 residues: CASSTRAGIHYEQYF. The CDR3 coding sequence is TGTGCCAGCAGCACACGAGCGGGAATCCACTACGAGCAGTACTTC.

This chain joins TRBV27 and TRBJ1-3, with D uncertain. This CDR3 region has 16 residues. Germline V CDR1 and CDR2: MNHEY, SMNVEV (reference sequence). The V end was cut by 2 bases, the J end by 2 bases, with 13 bases between. CDR3 in amino acids: CASSLRAEGTGNTIYF. The DNA of the CDR3 is TGTGCCAGCAGTTTAAGGGCCGAAGGGACTGGAAACACCATATATTTT.

The V call is TRBV10-2, the J call TRBJ2-5, with 7 bases aligning to TRBD2. With V trimmed by 1 base and J by 5 bases, 22 bases remained unmatched. The CDR3 consists of 20 residues. Germline loops: CDR1 WSHSY, CDR2 SAAADI. The DNA for the CDR3 is TGCGCCAGCAGTGAGTTGGCGGGAGTGTTGGAGTCGGACCTTATCGAGACCCAGTACTTC. Translation: CASSELAGVLESDLIETQYF.

The chain employs TRBV7-9 and TRBJ2-1, with TRBD1 matching 10 bases. V shed 5 bases and J 5 bases; nucleotides not matched to a gene: 9. The CDR3 covers 16 residues. Germline V gene data show CDR1 as SEHNR and CDR2 as FQNEAQ (reference sequence). This CDR3 is CASSLAAGTGDNEQFF. As DNA, the CDR3 is TGTGCCAGCAGCCTGGCCGCCGGGACAGGGGACAATGAGCAGTTCTTC.

The chain is built from TRBV27 and TRBJ2-3, with D tentatively TRBD1 or TRBD2 (5 bases each). There are 15 residues in the CDR3. Between the trimmed V and J ends, which lost 5 bases and 2 bases, there was a span of 14 bases. Germline values: CDR1 MNHEY, CDR2 SMNVEV (reference sequence). CDR3 sequence: CASSAGTRITDTQYF. CDR3 DNA: TGTGCCAGCAGTGCCGGGACCCGCATCACAGATACGCAGTATTTT.

This clone showed up just once. The chain couples TRBV28 to TRBJ1-5; the match to TRBD1 covers 7 bases. This CDR3 spans 17 amino acids. The V gene's germline CDR1 is MDHEN and CDR2 SYDVKM. V was clipped by 5 bases and J by 1 base; unmatched bases: 11. CDR3 loop: CASSRLTGMASNQPQHF. The CDR3 bases are TGTGCCAGCAGTCGCCTGACAGGGATGGCAAGCAATCAGCCCCAGCATTTT.

This rearrangement joins TRBV4-3 to TRBJ2-3; D remains ambiguous. V lost 5 bases and J 2 bases, leaving 14 bases between the germline ends. In germline, CDR1 is LGHNA, CDR2 YSLEER. The CDR3 is 15 amino acids. CDR3 sequence reads: CASSEVGRATDTQYF. The DNA for the CDR3 is TGCGCCAGCAGCGAAGTAGGTAGGGCCACAGATACGCAGTATTTT.

This chain's CDR3 is CASSLASMATYEQYF. CDR3 sequence (DNA): TGTGCCAGCAGCTTGGCCAGCATGGCAACCTACGAGCAGTACTTC. This rearrangement joins TRBV5-8 to TRBJ2-7; D is uncertain. V was trimmed by 0 bases and J by 2 bases, leaving 12 bases between them. The CDR3 is 15 amino acids. CDR1 and CDR2 from the germline V gene are SGHTS and YDEGEE.

The V gene is TRBV4-1, the J gene TRBJ2-7, with D perhaps given as TRBD1 or TRBD2 (7 bases each). The CDR3 contains 14 residues. Trimming pared 2 bases from V and 5 bases from J, leaving 13 bases between. Germline V gene sequence: CDR1 MGHRA, CDR2 YSYEKL. CDR3 protein: CASSQPGGRDEQYF. The CDR3 coding sequence is TGCGCCAGCAGCCAACCAGGGGGGAGGGACGAGCAGTACTTC.